This is a list of T cell receptor beta chains from one sample in a study of CD8 T cells in Susac syndrome. TCRdb fed the immunoSEQ multiplex PCR reads into MiXCR, producing one record per CDR3 protein. The table includes around 160,000 distinct CDR3 sequences, 90% to 95% detected once. Sequenced input: CD4+ T cells from PBMCs. These receptors were obtained from a human donor in good health. Each CDR3 is given with its conserved first and last residue. The D gene is left open where the match is weak.

TRBJ2-1	-	TRBV29-1	TGCAGCGTGGGTATACAGAGCTCCTACAATGAGCAGTTCTTC	CSVGIQSSYNEQFF
TRBJ2-1	-	TRBV7-2	TGTGCCAGCAGCTTAGAAGCTGGAGCCTCTGGGAATGAGCAGTTCTTC	CASSLEAGASGNEQFF
TRBJ1-1	-	TRBV29-1	TGCAGCGTCGGAAGGGGGACTGAAGCTTTCTTT	CSVGRGTEAFF
TRBJ2-3	TRBD2	TRBV7-9	TGTGCCAGCAGCTTATCTCGGACGGGGGGGCTCGGCACAGATACGCAGTATTTT	CASSLSRTGGLGTDTQYF
TRBJ2-3	-	TRBV2	TGTGCCAGCAGTGGTAGCGGAGTTTACACAGATACGCAGTATTTT	CASSGSGVYTDTQYF
TRBJ2-1	-	TRBV6-2/TRBV6-3	TGTGCCAGCAGTACCTCCGGGACCCGCTATGAGCAGTTCTTC	CASSTSGTRYEQFF
TRBJ1-5	-	TRBV3-1	TGTGCCAGCAGCTGGCAGGAGAATCAGCCCCAGCATTTT	CASSWQENQPQHF
TRBJ2-7	-	TRBV15	TGTGCCACCAGCAGAGATAGTCCAAAGTACGAGCAGTACTTC	CATSRDSPKYEQYF
TRBJ1-5	-	TRBV20-1	TGCAGTGCTAGAATAGGGGCTAGCAATCAGCCCCAGCATTTT	CSARIGASNQPQHF
TRBJ2-7	-	TRBV20-1	TGCAGTGCCTTCGACAAGGATGGATACGAGCAGTACTTC	CSAFDKDGYEQYF